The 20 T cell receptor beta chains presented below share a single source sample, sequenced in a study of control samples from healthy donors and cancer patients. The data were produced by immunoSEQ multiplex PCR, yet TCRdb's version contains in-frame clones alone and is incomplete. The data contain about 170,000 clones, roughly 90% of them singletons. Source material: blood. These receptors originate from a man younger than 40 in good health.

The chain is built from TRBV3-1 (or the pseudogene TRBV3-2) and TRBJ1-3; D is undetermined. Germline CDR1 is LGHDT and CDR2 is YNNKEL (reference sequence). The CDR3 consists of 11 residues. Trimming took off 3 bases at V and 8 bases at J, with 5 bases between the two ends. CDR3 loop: CASSQAYTIYF. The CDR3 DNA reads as TGTGCCAGCAGCCAGGCGTACACCATATATTTT.

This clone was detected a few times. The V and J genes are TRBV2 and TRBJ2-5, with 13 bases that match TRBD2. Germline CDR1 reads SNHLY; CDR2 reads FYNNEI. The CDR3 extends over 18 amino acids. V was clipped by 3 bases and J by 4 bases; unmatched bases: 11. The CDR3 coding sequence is TGTGCCAGCAGTGAGGGAACTAGCGGGAGGGCCTTGGGAGAGACCCAGTACTTC. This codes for CASSEGTSGRALGETQYF. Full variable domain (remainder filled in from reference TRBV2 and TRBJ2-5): EPEVTQTPSHQVTQMGQEVILRCVPISNHLYFYWYRQILGQKVEFLVSFYNNEISEKSEIFDDQFSVERPDGSNFTLKIRSTKLEDSAMYFCASSEGTSGRALGETQYFGPGTRLLVL.

Here the CDR3 reads CASSEAGGRTGELFF. The CDR3 DNA is TGTGCCAGCAGTGAAGCAGGGGGTCGGACCGGGGAGCTGTTTTTT. The V and J genes are TRBV2 and TRBJ2-2, with D possibly matching TRBD1 (6 bases). The germline gives CDR1 SNHLY, CDR2 FYNNEI. V was pared by 0 bases and J by 5 bases, with 10 bases between. The CDR3 totals 15 residues.

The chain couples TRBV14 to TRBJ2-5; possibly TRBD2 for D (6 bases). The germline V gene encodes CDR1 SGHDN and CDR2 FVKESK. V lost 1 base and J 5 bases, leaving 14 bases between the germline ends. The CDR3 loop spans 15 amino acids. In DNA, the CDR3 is TGTGCCAGCAGCCAAGTTGGAGGGGTTGGGGAGACCCAGTACTTC. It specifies CASSQVGGVGETQYF.

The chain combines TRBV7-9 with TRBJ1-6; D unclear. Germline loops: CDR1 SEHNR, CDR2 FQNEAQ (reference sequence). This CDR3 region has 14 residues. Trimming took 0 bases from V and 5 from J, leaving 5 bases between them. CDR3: CASSLATNNSPLHF. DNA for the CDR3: TGTGCCAGCAGCTTAGCTACGAATAATTCACCCCTCCACTTT.

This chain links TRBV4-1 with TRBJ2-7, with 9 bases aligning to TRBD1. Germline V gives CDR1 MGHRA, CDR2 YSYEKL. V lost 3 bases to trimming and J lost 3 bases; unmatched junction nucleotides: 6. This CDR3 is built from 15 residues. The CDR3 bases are TGCGCCAGCAGCCAGCCGGGACAGGGCATCTACGAGCAGTACTTC. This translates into CASSQPGQGIYEQYF.

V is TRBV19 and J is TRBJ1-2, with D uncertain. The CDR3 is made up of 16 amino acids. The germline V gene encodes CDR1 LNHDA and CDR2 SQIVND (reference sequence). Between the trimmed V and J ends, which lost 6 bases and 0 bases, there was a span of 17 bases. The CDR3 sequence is CASSPFRSISNYGYTF. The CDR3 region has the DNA TGTGCCAGTAGCCCCTTTAGGTCAATCTCTAACTATGGCTACACCTTC.

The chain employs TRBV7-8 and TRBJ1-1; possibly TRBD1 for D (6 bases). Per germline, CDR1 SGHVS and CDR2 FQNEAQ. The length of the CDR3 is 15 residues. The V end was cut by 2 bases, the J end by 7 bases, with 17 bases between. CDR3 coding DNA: TGTGCCAGCAGCTTATGGGGGCAGCAAGTGGTTGAAGCTTTCTTT. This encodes CASSLWGQQVVEAFF.

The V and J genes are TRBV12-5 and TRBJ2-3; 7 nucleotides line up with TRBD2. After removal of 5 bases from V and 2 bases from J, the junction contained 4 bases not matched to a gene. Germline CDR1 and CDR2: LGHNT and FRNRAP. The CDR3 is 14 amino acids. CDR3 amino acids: CASGASGATDTQYF. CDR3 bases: TGTGCTAGTGGTGCTAGCGGCGCCACAGATACGCAGTATTTT.

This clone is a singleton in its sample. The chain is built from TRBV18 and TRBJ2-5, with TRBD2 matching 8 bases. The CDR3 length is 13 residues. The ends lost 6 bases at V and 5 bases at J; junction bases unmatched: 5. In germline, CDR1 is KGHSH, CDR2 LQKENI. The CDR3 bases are TGTGCCAGCTCGCCGGGACTAGGGGAGACCCAGTACTTC. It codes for CASSPGLGETQYF.

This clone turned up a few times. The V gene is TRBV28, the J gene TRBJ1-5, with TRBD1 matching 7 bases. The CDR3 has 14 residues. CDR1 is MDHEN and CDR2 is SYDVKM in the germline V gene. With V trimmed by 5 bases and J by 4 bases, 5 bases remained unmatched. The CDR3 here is CASSTRGRNQPQHF. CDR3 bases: TGTGCCAGCAGTACTAGGGGGCGGAATCAGCCCCAGCATTTT.

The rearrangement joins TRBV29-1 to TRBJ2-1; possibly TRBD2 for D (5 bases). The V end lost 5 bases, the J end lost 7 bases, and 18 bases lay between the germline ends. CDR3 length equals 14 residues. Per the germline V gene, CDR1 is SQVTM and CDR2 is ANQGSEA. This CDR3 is CSVSETHGVNEQFF. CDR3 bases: TGCAGCGTTTCCGAGACTCACGGGGTGAATGAGCAGTTCTTC.

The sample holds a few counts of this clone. CDR3: CASSFGENYGYTF. In DNA form, the CDR3 reads TGTGCCAGCAGCTTCGGGGAGAACTATGGCTACACCTTC. The rearrangement uses TRBV7-2 and TRBJ1-2; unclear D gene. The V end was cut by 3 bases, the J end by 2 bases, with 7 bases between. The CDR3 covers 13 residues. Germline CDR1 and CDR2: SGHTA and FQGNSA.

CDR3 DNA: TGTGCCAGCAGTTTACTCCTCACAGGGGGCACTGAAGCTTTCTTT. Protein product: CASSLLLTGGTEAFF. V and J are TRBV28 and TRBJ1-1; 8 positions agree with TRBD1. Germline lookup yields CDR1 MDHEN and CDR2 SYDVKM. The V segment lost 2 bases and the J segment 4 bases; nucleotides outside the gene matches: 6. CDR3 length: 15 residues.

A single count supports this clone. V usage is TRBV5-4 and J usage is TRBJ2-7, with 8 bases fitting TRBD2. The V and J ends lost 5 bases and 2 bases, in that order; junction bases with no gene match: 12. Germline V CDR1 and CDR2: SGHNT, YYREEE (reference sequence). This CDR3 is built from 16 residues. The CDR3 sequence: CASSPTGTSGAYEQYF. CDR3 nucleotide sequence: TGTGCCAGCAGTCCGACCGGGACTAGTGGCGCCTACGAGCAGTACTTC.

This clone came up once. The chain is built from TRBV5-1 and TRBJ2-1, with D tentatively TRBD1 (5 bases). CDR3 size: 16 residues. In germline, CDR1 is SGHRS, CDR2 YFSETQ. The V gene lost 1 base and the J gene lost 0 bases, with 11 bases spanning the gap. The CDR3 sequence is CASSLIGAASYNEQFF. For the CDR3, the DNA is TGCGCCAGCAGCTTGATAGGGGCAGCCTCCTACAATGAGCAGTTCTTC.

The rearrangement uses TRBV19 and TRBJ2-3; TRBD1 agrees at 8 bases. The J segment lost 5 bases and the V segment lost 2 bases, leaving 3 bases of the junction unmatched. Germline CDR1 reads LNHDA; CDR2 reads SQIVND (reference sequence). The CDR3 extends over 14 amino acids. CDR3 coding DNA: TGTGCCAGTAGTATACAGGGGGCGCAAGATACGCAGTATTTT. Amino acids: CASSIQGAQDTQYF.

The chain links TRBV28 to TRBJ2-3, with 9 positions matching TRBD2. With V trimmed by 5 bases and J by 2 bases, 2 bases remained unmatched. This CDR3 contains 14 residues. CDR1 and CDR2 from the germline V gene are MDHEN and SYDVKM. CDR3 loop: CASSPSGTTDTQYF. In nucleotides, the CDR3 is TGTGCCAGCAGTCCTAGCGGGACCACAGATACGCAGTATTTT.

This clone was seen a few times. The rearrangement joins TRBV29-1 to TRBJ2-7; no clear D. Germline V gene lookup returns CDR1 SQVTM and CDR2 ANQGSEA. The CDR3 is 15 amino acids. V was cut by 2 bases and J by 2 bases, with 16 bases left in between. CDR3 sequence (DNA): TGCAGCGTTGAATATCGGGTGGAGACCACCTACGAGCAGTACTTC. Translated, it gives CSVEYRVETTYEQYF.

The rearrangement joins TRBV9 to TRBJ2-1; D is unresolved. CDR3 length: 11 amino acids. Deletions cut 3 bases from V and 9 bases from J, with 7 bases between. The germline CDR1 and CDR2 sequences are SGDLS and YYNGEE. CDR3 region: CASSETGEQFF. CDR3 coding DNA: TGTGCCAGCAGCGAGACGGGTGAGCAGTTCTTC. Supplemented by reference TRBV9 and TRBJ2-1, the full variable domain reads DSGVTQTPKHLITATGQRVTLRCSPRSGDLSVYWYQQSLDQGLQFLIQYYNGEERAKGNILERFSAQQFPDLHSELNLSSLELGDSALYFCASSETGEQFFGPGTRLTVL.